This T cell receptor (beta chain) emerged from a study of blood T cell repertoires in COVID-19. The wider study: The analysed material was cDNA or gDNA that came from T cells, B-cell-depleted T cells, or PBMCs.

This table comes from immunoSEQ multiplex PCR, and its TCRdb copy is limited to in-frame clones, with some not included. The table shows 300,000 to 400,000 clones, with 87% occurring only once. This clonotype was obtained from a woman aged 45-60 years who had recovered from COVID-19. The sequenced material came from peripheral blood.

CDR3 nucleotides: TGTGCCAGCAGCTCCCCGTTCGAGCAGTACTTC. Its translation: CASSSPFEQYF. The V gene is TRBV7-2, the J gene TRBJ2-7; D gene uncertain. Germline V gene sequence: CDR1 SGHTA, CDR2 FQGNSA. The CDR3 covers 11 residues. With 4 bases removed from V and 6 bases from J, the gap between germline ends came to 7 bases.